This T cell receptor (beta chain) was identified in a study of response to subunit inactivated influenza vaccine. Trimming removed 5 bases from V and 0 bases from J, with 10 bases in between. This CDR3 has 14 amino acids. Germline V CDR1 and CDR2: SGHVS, FNYEAQ. This clonotype was picked up many times. In TCRdb, the RT-PCR reads were re-called with MiXCR into one record per CDR3 protein. The sample has about 570,000 distinct CDR3 sequences, around 10% seen once. The same data also contributed to another study, on T cells expressing NK-cell markers. This second study says: Making the TCR beta cDNA relied on 5'RACE template switching with UMIs. According to the study, TCR beta repertoires originated from sorted CD3+CD56+NKG2C+, CD3+CD56+NKG2C- and CD3+CD56-NKG2C+ T cells. Sorting was restricted to alpha-beta TCR T cells by an anti-gamma-delta TCR antibody in several experiments. NKG2C+ dominant clonotype frequencies in 6 or 7 donors were roughly 1.0-7.0% of CD8+ T cells.

Sequenced here: PBMCs from blood, sampled on the day of vaccination. The chain links TRBV7-6 to TRBJ1-1; D call uncertain. The origin of this receptor is a man aged 45-65 years who received an inactivated influenza vaccine. The CDR3, as DNA: TGTGCCAGCAGCCGTCGGGCCGTGAACACTGAAGCTTTCTTT. Its translation is CASSRRAVNTEAFF.